This TCR beta chain emerged from a study of blood T cell repertoires in COVID-19. The wider study: The United States, Italy and Spain supplied acute and convalescent COVID-19 samples. Sample material is recorded as cDNA or gDNA derived from T cells, B-cell-depleted T cells, or PBMCs.

The germline gives CDR1 GTSNPN, CDR2 SVGIG (reference sequence). The CDR3 sequence is 16 residues long. V lost 4 bases and J lost 1, with 20 bases in between. The participants were between roughly 18 and 89 years old and came from about two dozen US areas. Researchers sorted participants into cohorts using their self-reported clinical history. Data came from immunoSEQ multiplex PCR; TCRdb stores just in-frame clones and leaves some out. The sample includes around 340,000 clones, 80% to 90% of them seen just once. V gene TRBV30 combines with J gene TRBJ2-7, with D possibly TRBD2 on 5 matching bases. Source material: PBMCs or T cells enriched from blood (not recorded which). This receptor was taken from a middle-aged woman with acute COVID-19. For the CDR3, the DNA is TGTGCCTGGATCATGGACTCTCTAAATAAGTCCTACGAGCAGTACTTC. It specifies CAWIMDSLNKSYEQYF.